These 20 T cell receptor beta chains share one sample of origin, sequenced in a study of blood T cell repertoires in COVID-19. The repertoire was sequenced with immunoSEQ multiplex PCR; TCRdb's copy has only in-frame clones and lacks some. The sample contains around 42,000 clones, about three quarters of which appear only once. Source material: peripheral blood. These receptors were taken from a man in his 70s with active or convalescent COVID-19.

This clone was counted a single time. This chain joins TRBV3-1 (or the pseudogene TRBV3-2) and TRBJ1-1; D is undetermined. V gave up 0 bases and J gave up 1 base, with 6 bases separating them. Germline values: CDR1 LGHDT, CDR2 YNNKEL (reference sequence). The CDR3 runs 14 residues. In DNA form, the CDR3 reads TGTGCCAGCAGCCAAGACGCGAGGAACACTGAAGCTTTCTTT. This sequence encodes CASSQDARNTEAFF.

This chain uses TRBV11-2 with TRBJ1-2; 9 nucleotides match TRBD1. Per germline, CDR1 SGHAT and CDR2 FQNNGV. This CDR3 region has 14 residues. Trimming took 5 bases from V and 7 from J; bases not matched to a gene: 8. This CDR3 reads CASSRPGQGRGYTF. Written as DNA, the CDR3 is TGTGCCAGCAGCAGACCGGGACAGGGACGTGGCTACACCTTC.

V and J are TRBV6-6 and TRBJ1-2; D call uncertain. Per germline, CDR1 MNHNY and CDR2 SVGAGI (reference sequence). This CDR3 is built from 14 residues. V dropped 4 bases and J dropped 6 bases, with 15 bases sitting between them. The CDR3: CASSLRQVSDGYTF. In nucleotides, the CDR3 is TGTGCCAGCAGTTTGCGTCAGGTATCGGATGGCTACACCTTC.

V and J are TRBV5-1 and TRBJ1-1, with D unresolved. CDR3 length: 15 amino acids. CDR1 is SGHRS, CDR2 YFSETQ, per germline. The germline V and J ends were trimmed by 4 bases and 1 base, with 14 bases remaining between them. CDR3 in DNA: TGCGCCAGCAGCCCCGGCGGTACCTCGAACACTGAAGCTTTCTTT. Its protein is CASSPGGTSNTEAFF.

This clone has just a few counts. CDR3 in amino acids: CASSSDGDRWRAPLHF. The CDR3 region has the DNA TGTGCCAGCAGCAGTGACGGGGACAGGTGGAGGGCACCCCTCCACTTT. This chain links TRBV28 with TRBJ1-6, with TRBD1 identical over 8 bases. V lost 6 bases to trimming and J lost 11 bases; unmatched junction nucleotides: 15. The CDR3 extends over 16 amino acids. Germline CDR1 is MDHEN and CDR2 is SYDVKM.

The rearrangement links TRBV11-2 to TRBJ2-5, with 9 bases that match TRBD2. V shed 8 bases and J 4 bases; nucleotides not matched to a gene: 14. The V gene's germline CDR1 is SGHAT and CDR2 FQNNGV. This CDR3 has 16 amino acids. The CDR3 reads CASALAGNQRGETQYF. DNA for the CDR3: TGTGCCAGCGCCCTAGCGGGGAATCAACGGGGAGAGACCCAGTACTTC.

The rearrangement joins TRBV5-4 to TRBJ2-4, with D tentatively TRBD1 (6 bases). Deletions cut 0 bases from V and 5 bases from J, with 9 bases between. The germline CDR1 and CDR2 sequences are SGHNT and YYREEE (reference sequence). The CDR3 is made up of 14 amino acids. The CDR3 sequence: CASSLGGQENIQYF. CDR3 in DNA: TGTGCCAGCAGCTTGGGGGGACAAGAAAACATTCAGTACTTC. The full variable domain, in which reference TRBV5-4 and TRBJ2-4 provide the parts outside the CDR3, is ETGVTQSPTHLIKTRGQQVTLRCSSQSGHNTVSWYQQALGQGPQFIFQYYREEENGRGNFPPRFSGLQFPNYSSELNVNALELDDSALYLCASSLGGQENIQYFGAGTRLSVL.

This chain links TRBV18 with TRBJ2-7; D possibly corresponds to TRBD2 (5 bases). Between the trimmed V and J ends, which lost 2 bases and 4 bases, there was a span of 9 bases. Germline V gives CDR1 KGHSH, CDR2 LQKENI. This CDR3 comprises 13 residues. CDR3 in amino acids: CASSPSRTYEQYF. The CDR3 DNA is TGTGCCAGCTCACCAAGCCGGACTTACGAGCAGTACTTC. Drawing the rest from reference TRBV18 and TRBJ2-7, the complete variable domain is NAGVMQNPRHLVRRRGQEARLRCSPMKGHSHVYWYRQLPEEGLKFMVYLQKENIIDESGMPKERFSAEFPKEGPSILRIQQVVRGDSAAYFCASSPSRTYEQYFGPGTRLTVT.

The V and J genes are TRBV19 and TRBJ2-7; a weak D match, TRBD2 (6 bases). V was trimmed by 5 bases and J by 7 bases, leaving 12 bases between them. CDR1 and CDR2 from the germline V gene are LNHDA and SQIVND (reference sequence). The CDR3 is 12 amino acids. CDR3 amino acids: CASSPRGLEQYF. As DNA, the CDR3 is TGTGCCAGTAGTCCTAGGGGACTGGAGCAGTACTTC.

The gene calls are TRBV28 and TRBJ1-2; D gene uncertain. The CDR3 covers 12 residues. V was clipped by 8 bases and J by 6 bases, with 13 bases between them. Germline lookup yields CDR1 MDHEN and CDR2 SYDVKM. As DNA, the CDR3 is TGTGCCAGCGAGGGCCAGGAGAATGGCTACACCTTC. Translating gives CASEGQENGYTF.

The CDR3 reads CASSVGQEEKLFF. Here the CDR3 DNA reads TGTGCCAGCAGCGTAGGACAGGAAGAAAAACTGTTTTTT. The chain couples TRBV11-2 to TRBJ1-4; 7 bases are a match to TRBD1. In germline, CDR1 is SGHAT, CDR2 FQNNGV. CDR3 size: 13 residues. The V segment lost 5 bases and the J segment 8 bases; nucleotides outside the gene matches: 5.

The J gene is TRBJ2-1, the V gene TRBV24-1, with D unclear. V gave up 4 bases and J gave up 4 bases, with 4 bases separating them. Germline CDR1 reads KGHDR; CDR2 reads SFDVKD. The CDR3 runs 12 residues. CDR3 sequence: CATSEAYNEQFF. CDR3 in DNA: TGTGCCACCAGTGAAGCATACAATGAGCAGTTCTTC.

This chain uses TRBV20-1 with TRBJ2-7, with 8 nucleotides matching TRBD1. Germline-derived CDR1 and CDR2 are DFQATT and SNEGSKA (reference sequence). The CDR3 has 15 amino acids. J was trimmed by 1 base and V by 3 bases; bases with no gene match: 8. CDR3 loop: CSASDPGTGSYEQYF. The CDR3 DNA reads as TGCAGTGCTAGTGATCCCGGGACAGGATCCTACGAGCAGTACTTC.

The chain is built from TRBV5-6 and TRBJ1-6; 10 bases agree with TRBD1. The ends lost 4 bases at V and 7 bases at J; junction bases unmatched: 5. The CDR3 is made up of 15 amino acids. From germline, CDR1 is SGHDT and CDR2 YYEEEE. CDR3 bases: TGTGCCAGCAGCGTGGGACAGGGGATGAATTCACCCCTCCACTTT. Protein sequence: CASSVGQGMNSPLHF.

J is TRBJ1-1 and V is TRBV5-4, with a tentative D call TRBD1 (6 bases). The V and J ends lost 6 bases and 1 base respectively, with 13 bases between them. The CDR3 has 14 residues. Germline loops: CDR1 SGHNT, CDR2 YYREEE (reference sequence). The CDR3 DNA reads TGTGCCAGCAATACAGGGTTGTCGAACACTGAAGCTTTCTTT. It codes for CASNTGLSNTEAFF.

This clone was counted only a few times. This chain links TRBV30 with TRBJ1-6; TRBD1 might be the D (5 bases). CDR1 GTSNPN and CDR2 SVGIG come from the germline V gene (reference sequence). The ends were cut back, 5 bases at V and 9 bases at J, with 11 bases in the middle. The CDR3 is made up of 12 amino acids. This chain's CDR3 is CAWGTEGSPLHF. CDR3 sequence (DNA): TGTGCCTGGGGGACCGAGGGTTCACCCCTCCACTTT.

The CDR3 is CASSYSGRKFF. CDR3 DNA sequence: TGTGCCAGCAGTTACTCTGGGAGGAAGTTCTTC. J is TRBJ2-1 and V is TRBV6-5; D possibly corresponds to TRBD2 (6 bases). V shed 0 bases and J shed 14 bases, with 8 bases lying between them. The V gene's germline CDR1 is MNHEY and CDR2 SVGAGI. The CDR3 is 11 amino acids.

In its sample, this clone was seen a few times. The V call is TRBV18, the J call TRBJ1-4; 7 nucleotides align to TRBD1. Germline V gene sequence: CDR1 KGHSH, CDR2 LQKENI. The CDR3 spans 18 residues. The junction had 12 bases not matched to a gene; V was cut back by 3 bases and J by 2 bases. The CDR3 loop is CASSPNRAGGSTNEKLFF. In DNA, the CDR3 is TGTGCCAGCTCACCGAACCGGGCAGGGGGAAGCACTAATGAAAAACTGTTTTTT.

This rearrangement joins TRBV2 to TRBJ2-3, with 10 bases matching TRBD2. The germline V gene has CDR1 SNHLY and CDR2 FYNNEI. The CDR3 has 14 residues. Trimming took 4 bases from V and 5 from J; bases not matched to a gene: 3. The DNA for the CDR3 is TGTGCCAGCAGTGTCCTAGCGGGGGAAGATACGCAGTATTTT. It is translated as CASSVLAGEDTQYF.

The chain carries TRBV3-1 (or the pseudogene TRBV3-2) and TRBJ1-2; 9 bases match TRBD1. CDR1 and CDR2 from the germline V gene are LGHDT and YNNKEL (reference sequence). The CDR3 has 14 amino acids. V lost 6 bases and J lost 5; bases outside the gene matches: 7. In DNA, the CDR3 is TGTGCCAGCAGACCCTCGGACAGGGGTTATGGCTACACCTTC. Translation gives CASRPSDRGYGYTF.